The 21 T cell receptor beta chains below all came from one sample that was sequenced in a study of shared clonotypes between healthy human individuals. Only CD45RO-negative cells positively selected for CCR7 counted as naive CD8 cells, so terminally differentiated effector memory CD45RA+ cells were excluded. Method: immunoSEQ multiplex PCR; TCRdb's copy keeps in-frame clones and lacks some. Among 1.5 million to 2.5 million clones listed, about 95% were seen once. Material for sequencing was naive CD8+ T cells sorted from blood. The receptors here all came from a man younger than 35 in good health.

The rearrangement joins TRBV5-6 to TRBJ2-7; weak D call: TRBD2 (7 bases). Trimming took 3 bases from V and 1 from J, leaving 20 bases between them. CDR1 is SGHDT, CDR2 YYEEEE, per germline. The CDR3 extends over 17 amino acids. CDR3 sequence (DNA): TGTGCCAGCAGCTCCTGGGGGGCGGGACTACTTTCCTACGAGCAGTACTTC. It codes for CASSSWGAGLLSYEQYF.

The V gene is TRBV4-3, the J gene TRBJ1-2; D remains ambiguous. The CDR3 has 15 amino acids. Germline V gene lookup returns CDR1 LGHNA and CDR2 YSLEER. V lost 1 base and J lost 1, with 10 bases in between. The CDR3 loop reads CASSQARNLNYGYTF. The DNA of the CDR3 is TGCGCCAGCAGCCAAGCACGAAACCTTAACTATGGCTACACCTTC.

The chain links TRBV7-9 to TRBJ2-5, with 7 bases lining up with TRBD2. This CDR3 comprises 13 residues. The J segment lost 3 bases and the V segment lost 5 bases, leaving 3 bases of the junction unmatched. Germline CDR1 is SEHNR and CDR2 is FQNEAQ (reference sequence). The CDR3 loop reads CASSPSGEETQYF. CDR3 nucleotides: TGTGCCAGCAGCCCAAGCGGGGAAGAGACCCAGTACTTC.

The gene calls are TRBV6-5 and TRBJ2-7, with 7 bases identical to TRBD1. From germline, CDR1 is MNHEY and CDR2 SVGAGI. V was clipped by 4 bases and J by 2 bases; unmatched bases: 8. This CDR3 comprises 15 residues. Here the CDR3 reads CASSSKTGIAYEQYF. The CDR3 DNA reads as TGTGCCAGCAGTTCTAAGACAGGGATTGCCTACGAGCAGTACTTC.

The chain combines TRBV11-2 with TRBJ2-3; D is unresolved. Trimming removed 4 bases at V and 2 bases at J, with 16 bases between. The CDR3 spans 16 residues. Germline values: CDR1 SGHAT, CDR2 FQNNGV. The CDR3 loop is CASSSSLGGVTDTQYF. The CDR3 region has the DNA TGTGCCAGCAGCTCTTCCCTCGGTGGGGTCACAGATACGCAGTATTTT. The complete variable domain, with remaining parts taken from reference TRBV11-2 and TRBJ2-3, reads EAGVAQSPRYKIIEKRQSVAFWCNPISGHATLYWYQQILGQGPKLLIQFQNNGVVDDSQLPKDRFSAERLKGVDSTLKIQPAKLEDSAVYLCASSSSLGGVTDTQYFGPGTRLTVL.

The chain employs TRBV7-2 and TRBJ2-1; D gene uncertain. The CDR3 is 14 residues long. The germline V gene encodes CDR1 SGHTA and CDR2 FQGNSA. V dropped 5 bases and J dropped 0 bases, with 8 bases sitting between them. In DNA, the CDR3 is TGTGCCAGCAGCAAGGACGGCTCCTACAATGAGCAGTTCTTC. It encodes CASSKDGSYNEQFF.

This chain connects TRBV2 to TRBJ1-5, with 7 bases identical to TRBD1. The germline CDR1 and CDR2 sequences are SNHLY and FYNNEI. The CDR3 runs to 20 residues. The junction had 17 bases not matched to a gene; V was cut back by 3 bases and J by 0 bases. The CDR3 here is CASSDLPGTELFYSNQPQHF. The DNA for the CDR3 is TGTGCCAGCAGTGATCTTCCCGGGACAGAACTATTTTATAGCAATCAGCCCCAGCATTTT.

This chain uses TRBV5-8 with TRBJ2-7; D is perhaps TRBD1 (6 bases). CDR1 and CDR2 (germline): SGHTS, YDEGEE. This CDR3 has 14 residues. The V gene lost 3 bases and the J gene lost 2 bases, with 12 bases spanning the gap. The CDR3 is CASSSDRTAYEQYF. In nucleotides, the CDR3 is TGTGCCAGCAGCTCGGACAGAACCGCCTACGAGCAGTACTTC.

Points on this clone: Other nucleotide sequences in the sample specify the same CDR3. The rearrangement uses TRBV6-5 and TRBJ2-1; D unresolved. Trimming left V 0 bases short and J 4 bases short, with 4 bases between. From germline, CDR1 is MNHEY and CDR2 SVGAGI. The CDR3 spans 13 residues. The CDR3 nucleotides read TGTGCCAGCAGTTACTCGACATACAATGAGCAGTTCTTC. Its protein is CASSYSTYNEQFF.

The V and J genes are TRBV19 and TRBJ1-6; the match to TRBD1 covers 7 bases. Germline-derived CDR1 and CDR2 are LNHDA and SQIVND (reference sequence). The CDR3 has 17 amino acids. V was clipped by 3 bases and J by 9 bases; unmatched bases: 14. This CDR3 reads CASSISPSTGPASPLHF. CDR3 DNA sequence: TGTGCCAGTAGTATTTCGCCATCGACAGGGCCTGCTTCACCCCTCCACTTT.

The chain carries TRBV19 and TRBJ2-7; D not certain. Trimming took 5 bases from V and 5 from J, leaving 13 bases between them. The CDR3 has 13 residues. Germline CDR1 and CDR2: LNHDA and SQIVND (reference sequence). The DNA of the CDR3 is TGTGCCAGTAGTGACCGAATGCGAGACGAGCAGTACTTC. Translation: CASSDRMRDEQYF.

The chain has TRBV27 and TRBJ2-3; no clear D gene. The CDR3 spans 16 residues. Looked up from germline, CDR1 is MNHEY and CDR2 is SMNVEV (reference sequence). With 3 bases removed from V and 1 base from J, the gap between germline ends came to 14 bases. The CDR3 DNA reads as TGTGCCAGCAGTTTTGTGGTCCCTATGGGCACAGATACGCAGTATTTT. This sequence encodes CASSFVVPMGTDTQYF.

The chain links TRBV13 to TRBJ1-1, with a weak D call TRBD1 (6 bases). Germline values: CDR1 PRHDT, CDR2 FYEKMQ (reference sequence). The length of the CDR3 is 15 residues. V lost 5 bases, J lost 0 bases, and 13 bases lay in between. The chain's CDR3 is CASSARGTMNTEAFF. CDR3 in DNA: TGTGCCAGCAGCGCCAGGGGCACGATGAACACTGAAGCTTTCTTT.

The chain uses TRBV13 and TRBJ1-2, with 7 bases identical to TRBD1. The CDR3 consists of 15 residues. The J segment lost 4 bases and the V segment lost 2 bases, leaving 7 bases of the junction unmatched. Germline CDR1 PRHDT, CDR2 FYEKMQ (reference sequence). The CDR3 is CASSLQGEVGYGYTF. Written as DNA, the CDR3 is TGTGCCAGCAGCTTACAGGGGGAGGTCGGCTATGGCTACACCTTC.

The chain carries TRBV27 and TRBJ1-2, with D uncertain. Between the trimmed V and J ends, which lost 10 bases and 4 bases, there was a span of 10 bases. Germline CDR1 MNHEY, CDR2 SMNVEV (reference sequence). This CDR3 region has 11 residues. The CDR3 sequence: CATVGGYGYTF. The CDR3 DNA sequence: TGTGCCACCGTGGGTGGCTATGGCTACACCTTC.

About this clone itself: The sample carries other DNA sequences with the same CDR3. The chain is built from TRBV5-4 and TRBJ2-7; the D is unclear. This CDR3 is built from 11 residues. Deletions cut 3 bases from V and 4 bases from J, with 5 bases between. The germline V gene has CDR1 SGHNT and CDR2 YYREEE (reference sequence). CDR3 region: CASSSGYEQYF. For the CDR3, the DNA is TGTGCCAGCAGCTCCGGGTACGAGCAGTACTTC.

The V gene is TRBV30, the J gene TRBJ2-3; tentatively, D is TRBD2 (5 bases). The CDR3 length is 13 residues. Trimming removed 5 bases at V and 5 bases at J, with 14 bases between. Germline loops: CDR1 GTSNPN, CDR2 SVGIG (reference sequence). CDR3 DNA sequence: TGTGCCTGGGGACTCTCTGTGGGAGATACGCAGTATTTT. Translated: CAWGLSVGDTQYF.

This clone was detected only once. V is TRBV30 and J is TRBJ2-1; 10 positions match TRBD2. The CDR3 length is 15 residues. Germline CDR1 is GTSNPN and CDR2 is SVGIG (reference sequence). V trimming: 1 base; J trimming: 9 bases; junction bases outside the gene matches: 9. CDR3 sequence: CAWSAKSGRAAEQFF. The CDR3 DNA is TGTGCCTGGAGTGCAAAGAGCGGGAGGGCCGCTGAGCAGTTCTTC.

The chain joins TRBV6-6 to TRBJ2-3; D is ambiguous. Trimming left V 2 bases short and J 4 bases short, with 4 bases between. The CDR3 loop spans 12 amino acids. Germline V gene sequence: CDR1 MNHNY, CDR2 SVGAGI (reference sequence). The CDR3 DNA reads as TGTGCCAGCAGTTACGTCGCAGATACGCAGTATTTT. It specifies CASSYVADTQYF.

The chain employs TRBV20-1 and TRBJ1-1; D is undetermined. CDR1 and CDR2 from the germline V gene are DFQATT and SNEGSKA (reference sequence). The CDR3 sequence is 11 residues long. V lost 1 base and J 3 bases, leaving 3 bases between the germline ends. The CDR3 bases are TGCAGTGCTAGAGTATACACTGAAGCTTTCTTT. Translation: CSARVYTEAFF.

The rearrangement joins TRBV10-3 to TRBJ1-2; a weak D match, TRBD1 (5 bases). Germline loops: CDR1 ENHRY, CDR2 SYGVKD. Trimming stripped 9 bases from V and 2 bases from J, with 16 bases between. The CDR3 contains 14 residues. The CDR3 sequence is CAITGTAKNYGYTF. The CDR3 DNA sequence: TGTGCCATAACCGGGACGGCTAAAAACTATGGCTACACCTTC.